This T cell receptor beta chain is drawn from a study of regulatory T cells in long-lasting Graves disease. About the research overall: Graves' patients diagnosed newly had used antithyroid drugs under 3 months. Regarding the study as a whole: Persistent-disease Graves' patients showed less TCR diversity than new cases.

Time point in this sample: newly diagnosed GD, antithyroid drugs for less than 3 months. PBMC RNA was the source of the TCR library. Peripheral blood, at approximately 10 milliliters, went into EDTA tubes. iRepertoire HTBI primers and Arm-PCR of CDR3 regions built TCR beta libraries. MiXCR, run by TCRdb on the multiplex PCR reads, gives a single entry per CDR3 protein. Counted here are roughly 520,000 distinct CDR3 sequences, 9.5% to 15% occurring once; the ten biggest clones make up around 9.3%. The CDR3 extends over 11 amino acids. V shed 6 bases and J shed 5 bases, with 11 bases lying between them. CDR1 and CDR2 from the germline V gene are DFQATT and SNEGSKA (reference sequence). This clonotype showed up just a few times. What it recognizes is unknown. This same sample was also taken into another study, of T cells in Graves' hyperthyroidism and ophthalmopathy. As that report states: Blood also held most thyroid clonotypes expanded beyond 0.001.

The gene calls are TRBV20-1 and TRBJ2-7; perhaps TRBD1 as D (6 bases). The TCR was taken from a woman aged 25 to 39 with Graves disease. The specimen comprised peripheral blood mononuclear cells (PBMCs), sampled at new diagnosis, from a patient treated with antithyroid drugs. The CDR3 DNA follows: TGCAGTGCGAAGGGGGTCCACGAGCAGTACTTC. Protein sequence: CSAKGVHEQYF.